Shown below are 21 T cell receptor beta chains from a single sample sequenced in a study of T cell changes during pregnancy in multiple sclerosis. Sequenced by immunoSEQ multiplex PCR; TCRdb stores in-frame clones only, minus some. Among under 45,000 clones listed, roughly nine tenths were seen once. This specimen was CD4+ T cells from peripheral blood mononuclear cells, taken in the second trimester of pregnancy. The receptors stem from a female donor in good health, enrolled as a control in a pregnancy study.

The J gene is TRBJ2-1, the V gene TRBV6-6; a possible D gene is TRBD1 (6 bases). There are 13 residues in the CDR3. Germline CDR1 and CDR2: MNHNY and SVGAGI (reference sequence). Trimming cost V 7 bases and J 6 bases, with 13 bases left between them. The CDR3 is CASMRDTANEQFF. In nucleotides, the CDR3 is TGTGCCAGCATGAGGGACACTGCCAATGAGCAGTTCTTC.

This chain uses TRBV29-1 with TRBJ1-1; 9 bases are shared with TRBD1. The junction had 14 bases not matched to a gene; V was cut back by 7 bases and J by 11 bases. Germline V lookup: CDR1 SQVTM, CDR2 ANQGSEA. This CDR3 region has 13 residues. The CDR3, as DNA: TGCAGCGGTCTTGGGACAGGGCGAGGTGCGGCTTTCTTT. Protein sequence: CSGLGTGRGAAFF.

The V call is TRBV7-9, the J call TRBJ2-3; 11 bases match TRBD1. Unmatched junction bases numbered 6, after V lost 5 bases and J lost 5 bases. Germline CDR1 SEHNR, CDR2 FQNEAQ (reference sequence). CDR3 length equals 15 residues. The CDR3 coding sequence is TGTGCCAGCAGCCTTCCGGGACAGGGGGGAGATACGCAGTATTTT. Its protein product is CASSLPGQGGDTQYF.

This chain uses TRBV25-1 with TRBJ2-5; 9 nucleotides line up with TRBD2. The J segment lost 4 bases and the V segment lost 7 bases, leaving 10 bases of the junction unmatched. CDR3 length: 15 residues. Germline lookup yields CDR1 MGHDK and CDR2 SYGVNS. As DNA, the CDR3 is TGTGCCAGCAAAAAGGCGGGACTAGCCTCAGAGACCCAGTACTTC. Translated: CASKKAGLASETQYF.

This chain joins TRBV6-5 and TRBJ1-2, with no clear D. The germline V gene encodes CDR1 MNHEY and CDR2 SVGAGI. This CDR3 spans 16 amino acids. V was cut by 4 bases and J by 4 bases, with 19 bases left in between. Here the CDR3 DNA reads TGTGCCAGCAGTTCCTGGGAGGGCCCCGCCGTCTATGGCTACACCTTC. As protein: CASSSWEGPAVYGYTF.

The rearrangement joins TRBV11-2 to TRBJ2-3; weak D call: TRBD2 (6 bases). This CDR3 spans 17 amino acids. V dropped 3 bases and J dropped 4 bases, with 20 bases sitting between them. CDR1 and CDR2 from the germline V gene are SGHAT and FQNNGV. In DNA form, the CDR3 reads TGTGCCAGCAGCTTTCTCCCGCGGGGAAGGTCCGCAGATACGCAGTATTTT. Translated, it gives CASSFLPRGRSADTQYF.

The chain employs TRBV5-4 and TRBJ2-2, with a tentative D call TRBD1 (6 bases). Between the trimmed V and J ends, which lost 4 bases and 2 bases, there was a span of 12 bases. The CDR3 length is 15 residues. The germline gives CDR1 SGHNT, CDR2 YYREEE (reference sequence). CDR3 protein: CASSRDMLNTGELFF. The CDR3 DNA is TGTGCCAGCAGCCGGGACATGCTCAACACCGGGGAGCTGTTTTTT. Supplemented by reference TRBV5-4 and TRBJ2-2, the full variable domain reads ETGVTQSPTHLIKTRGQQVTLRCSSQSGHNTVSWYQQALGQGPQFIFQYYREEENGRGNFPPRFSGLQFPNYSSELNVNALELDDSALYLCASSRDMLNTGELFFGEGSRLTVL.

The chain is built from TRBV10-3 and TRBJ1-2; tentative D call: TRBD1 (5 bases). Between the trimmed V and J ends, which lost 6 bases and 8 bases, there was a span of 13 bases. The CDR3 is 12 amino acids. Per the germline V gene, CDR1 is ENHRY and CDR2 is SYGVKD. CDR3 in DNA: TGTGCCATCAGGGACATATCCCTGGGCTACACCTTC. This encodes CAIRDISLGYTF.

This rearrangement joins TRBV30 to TRBJ2-7; 8 nucleotides line up with TRBD1. Germline CDR1 and CDR2: GTSNPN and SVGIG (reference sequence). V gave up 5 bases and J gave up 2 bases; unmatched junction bases: 2. The CDR3 is 12 amino acids. CDR3 region: CAWDRGAYEQYF. In DNA form, the CDR3 reads TGTGCCTGGGACAGGGGAGCCTACGAGCAGTACTTC.

The V and J genes are TRBV6-5 and TRBJ1-1, with D tentatively TRBD1 (6 bases). In germline, CDR1 is MNHEY, CDR2 SVGAGI. The ends were cut back, 5 bases at V and 4 bases at J, with 14 bases in the middle. This CDR3 region has 14 residues. CDR3 sequence reads: CASSLQGFLTEAFF. In DNA form, the CDR3 reads TGTGCCAGCAGTCTCCAGGGGTTCCTCACTGAAGCTTTCTTT.

The chain has TRBV28 and TRBJ2-1; 11 nucleotides align to TRBD2. Trimming cost V 8 bases and J 8 bases; bases outside gene matches: 14. The CDR3 length is 16 residues. Germline CDR1 reads MDHEN; CDR2 reads SYDVKM. DNA of the CDR3: TGTGCCAGCGGACAACAAACTAGCGGGAGTCGGTATGAGCAGTTCTTC. Encoded protein: CASGQQTSGSRYEQFF.

The chain recombines TRBV28 with TRBJ2-7; 9 positions match TRBD1. Germline V gives CDR1 MDHEN, CDR2 SYDVKM. The CDR3 extends over 17 amino acids. With V trimmed by 3 bases and J by 3 bases, 12 bases remained unmatched. The CDR3 is CASSLWRWGQGYYEQYF. The CDR3 coding sequence is TGTGCCAGCAGTTTGTGGCGGTGGGGACAGGGATACTACGAGCAGTACTTC. Based on the CDR3 plus reference TRBV28 and TRBJ2-7, the full variable domain is DVKVTQSSRYLVKRTGEKVFLECVQDMDHENMFWYRQDPGLGLRLIYFSYDVKMKEKGDIPEGYSVSREKKERFSLILESASTNQTSMYLCASSLWRWGQGYYEQYFGPGTRLTVT.

The rearrangement uses TRBV19 and TRBJ1-3; D not certain. The V end was cut by 5 bases, the J end by 0 bases, with 8 bases between. CDR1 is LNHDA and CDR2 is SQIVND in the germline V gene (reference sequence). The CDR3 consists of 14 residues. CDR3 sequence: CASSPRDSGNTIYF. DNA of the CDR3: TGTGCCAGTAGTCCCCGGGACTCTGGAAACACCATATATTTT.

This chain uses TRBV15 with TRBJ1-5, with 7 bases lining up with TRBD1. The CDR3 is made up of 16 amino acids. Germline CDR1 and CDR2: LNHNV and YYDKDF (reference sequence). The junction had 11 bases not matched to a gene; V was cut back by 3 bases and J by 6 bases. DNA for the CDR3: TGTGCCACCAGCAGTGGGACAGAAACAAGGGGTCAGCCCCAGCATTTT. Its protein product is CATSSGTETRGQPQHF. Full variable domain (outside the CDR3, taken from reference TRBV15 and TRBJ1-5): DAMVIQNPRYQVTQFGKPVTLSCSQTLNHNVMYWYQQKSSQAPKLLFHYYDKDFNNEADTPDNFQSRRPNTSFCFLDIRSPGLGDTAMYLCATSSGTETRGQPQHFGDGTRLSIL.

Here the CDR3 DNA reads TGCGCCAGCAGCTTGCTGTTAGCGGGGGGAACCTACGAGCAGTACTTC. As protein: CASSLLLAGGTYEQYF. The chain recombines TRBV5-1 with TRBJ2-7; TRBD2 matches 10 bases. Germline V gene lookup returns CDR1 SGHRS and CDR2 YFSETQ. V dropped 1 base and J dropped 2; count of bases not matched to a gene: 6. The CDR3 extends over 16 amino acids.

The chain is built from TRBV5-1 and TRBJ1-4; 8 bases are shared with TRBD1. The CDR3 is 14 residues long. V lost 4 bases to trimming and J lost 6 bases; unmatched junction nucleotides: 5. From germline, CDR1 is SGHRS and CDR2 YFSETQ. CDR3 sequence reads: CASSRTGLDEKLFF. The CDR3 DNA reads TGCGCCAGCAGCCGGACAGGGCTGGATGAAAAACTGTTTTTT.

The V gene is TRBV7-2, the J gene TRBJ2-2, with D perhaps TRBD2 (6 bases). V lost 1 base to trimming and J lost 7 bases, with 16 bases between them. There are 16 residues in the CDR3. Germline CDR1 SGHTA, CDR2 FQGNSA. The CDR3 DNA reads TGTGCCAGCAGCTTAGATGGCGGGCAGGGAGGCGGGGAGCTGTTTTTT. Translating gives CASSLDGGQGGGELFF.

On this clone itself: An end of the junction differs from the germline gene, which may be a read error. The chain carries TRBV28 and TRBJ2-7, with 7 bases that match TRBD2. This CDR3 spans 12 amino acids. The germline CDR1 and CDR2 sequences are MDHEN and SYDVKM. The CDR3 bases are TGTGCCAGCAAGACTAGCTACTACGAGCAGTGCTTC. As protein: CASKTSYYEQCF.

The V call is TRBV5-1, the J call TRBJ1-1; TRBD1 agrees at 7 bases. The germline gives CDR1 SGHRS, CDR2 YFSETQ. The CDR3 covers 17 residues. The ends lost 4 bases at V and 0 bases at J; junction bases unmatched: 12. The CDR3: CASSRGTATALNTEAFF. The CDR3 region has the DNA TGCGCCAGCAGCAGAGGGACAGCCACCGCTTTGAACACTGAAGCTTTCTTT. The variable domain in full, with the rest retrieved from reference TRBV5-1 and TRBJ1-1, is KAGVTQTPRYLIKTRGQQVTLSCSPISGHRSVSWYQQTPGQGLQFLFEYFSETQRNKGNFPGRFSGRQFSNSRSEMNVSTLELGDSALYLCASSRGTATALNTEAFFGQGTRLTVV.

This clone was recorded only once. The chain couples TRBV28 to TRBJ2-7, with D possibly being TRBD1 (6 bases). This CDR3 is 14 amino acids long. V was clipped by 7 bases and J by 2 bases, with 15 bases between them. Germline CDR1 is MDHEN and CDR2 is SYDVKM. This chain's CDR3 is CASTPGHRAYEQYF. CDR3 DNA sequence: TGTGCCAGCACTCCGGGACACCGTGCCTACGAGCAGTACTTC.

The chain's CDR3 is CACDHQQGWYEKLFF. In DNA form, the CDR3 reads TGTGCCTGCGACCACCAACAGGGCTGGTATGAAAAACTGTTTTTT. This rearrangement joins TRBV30 to TRBJ1-4, with D possibly TRBD1 on 6 matching bases. The CDR3 contains 15 residues. CDR1 GTSNPN and CDR2 SVGIG come from the germline V gene (reference sequence). Trimming removed 6 bases at V and 6 bases at J, with 20 bases between.